The 31 T cell receptor beta chains reported below all come from one sample, sequenced in a study of memory CD4+ T cells and cytomegalovirus serostatus. Data came from immunoSEQ multiplex PCR; TCRdb stores just in-frame clones and leaves some out. This table has fewer than 40,000 clones, 70% to 80% appearing once. The sort gate was single viable CD3+CD4+CD8-CD45RO+ cells for memory CD4+ T cells. The sequenced material came from memory CD4+ T cells from blood. Every receptor here comes from an adult in good health and CMV-seropositive.

J is TRBJ2-7 and V is TRBV19; weak D call: TRBD1 (6 bases). V dropped 6 bases and J dropped 5 bases, with 14 bases sitting between them. Germline V gene lookup returns CDR1 LNHDA and CDR2 SQIVND (reference sequence). The CDR3 spans 13 residues. The CDR3 loop reads CASSRTVRDEQYF. The CDR3, as DNA: TGTGCCAGTAGCCGGACAGTGAGGGACGAGCAGTACTTC.

The chain recombines TRBV4-2 with TRBJ2-7, with 9 bases aligning to TRBD2. This CDR3 has 16 amino acids. V lost 0 bases and J lost 3; bases outside the gene matches: 6. Germline values: CDR1 LGHNA, CDR2 YNFKEQ. The CDR3 reads CASSQDSGSRNYEQYF. The CDR3 region has the DNA TGTGCCAGCAGCCAAGATAGCGGGAGTAGGAACTACGAGCAGTACTTC.

The rearrangement uses TRBV7-3 and TRBJ2-3; D might be TRBD1 (5 bases). The V end lost 2 bases, the J end lost 6 bases, and 12 bases lay between the germline ends. CDR1 and CDR2 from the germline V gene are SGHTA and FQGTGA. The length of the CDR3 is 14 residues. The CDR3 region is CASSLSGWRDTQYF. CDR3 sequence (DNA): TGTGCCAGCAGCTTATCAGGGTGGCGGGATACGCAGTATTTT.

This clone was counted once. CDR3 coding DNA: TGTGCCAGCAGCTTTAACCGCGGTGAGCAGTTCTTC. The encoded protein is CASSFNRGEQFF. The chain has TRBV7-8 and TRBJ2-1, with D hard to call. CDR3 size: 12 residues. Looked up from germline, CDR1 is SGHVS and CDR2 is FQNEAQ. V was clipped by 3 bases and J by 9 bases, with 9 bases between them.

The chain couples TRBV7-3 to TRBJ2-2, with 7 bases fitting TRBD1. V shed 7 bases and J 3 bases; nucleotides not matched to a gene: 5. CDR3 length: 14 amino acids. The germline CDR1 and CDR2 sequences are SGHTA and FQGTGA. CDR3 sequence: CASKQGSYTGELFF. CDR3 sequence (DNA): TGTGCCAGCAAACAGGGGTCCTACACCGGGGAGCTGTTTTTT.

The chain is built from TRBV2 and TRBJ1-5, with 8 positions matching TRBD1. The V segment lost 3 bases and the J segment 5 bases; nucleotides outside the gene matches: 6. The CDR3 has 15 residues. Germline V lookup: CDR1 SNHLY, CDR2 FYNNEI. In DNA, the CDR3 is TGTGCCAGCAGTGAGACAGGGGCGGTCGATCAGCCCCAGCATTTT. It codes for CASSETGAVDQPQHF.

The genes are TRBV2 and TRBJ1-5, with unresolved D. Germline assignment: CDR1 SNHLY and CDR2 FYNNEI. This CDR3 spans 14 amino acids. Trimming stripped 4 bases from V and 0 bases from J, with 7 bases between. The CDR3, as DNA: TGTGCCAGCAGTGGGGGAAATAGCAATCAGCCCCAGCATTTT. Encoded protein: CASSGGNSNQPQHF. The variable domain in full, with the rest retrieved from reference TRBV2 and TRBJ1-5, is EPEVTQTPSHQVTQMGQEVILRCVPISNHLYFYWYRQILGQKVEFLVSFYNNEISEKSEIFDDQFSVERPDGSNFTLKIRSTKLEDSAMYFCASSGGNSNQPQHFGDGTRLSIL.

The chain employs TRBV7-2 and TRBJ2-4, with D uncertain. Trimming shortened V by 3 bases and J by 7 bases, and 10 bases separated the two germline ends. This CDR3 contains 13 residues. Germline assignment: CDR1 SGHTA and CDR2 FQGNSA. Here the CDR3 DNA reads TGTGCCAGCAGCTTCAACGCAGAGAACATTCAGTACTTC. As protein: CASSFNAENIQYF.

This chain uses TRBV9 with TRBJ2-2; maybe TRBD2 (6 bases). This CDR3 has 14 residues. Germline lookup yields CDR1 SGDLS and CDR2 YYNGEE. The V and J ends lost 4 bases and 4 bases respectively, with 11 bases between them. Here the CDR3 reads CASSTYSGTGELFF. DNA for the CDR3: TGTGCCAGCAGCACGTATAGCGGCACCGGGGAGCTGTTTTTT.

The V gene is TRBV5-1, the J gene TRBJ2-7, with TRBD2 matching 8 bases. J gave up 4 bases and V 0 bases, and 0 bases lay outside the gene matches. The CDR3 length is 13 residues. The germline V gene has CDR1 SGHRS and CDR2 YFSETQ. CDR3 residues: CASSLERGYEQYF. Written as DNA, the CDR3 is TGCGCCAGCAGCTTGGAGCGGGGGTACGAGCAGTACTTC.

The chain couples TRBV5-4 to TRBJ1-4; D unclear. V shed 2 bases and J shed 8 bases, with 7 bases lying between them. This CDR3 has 12 amino acids. CDR1 and CDR2 (germline): SGHNT, YYREEE (reference sequence). The CDR3 bases are TGTGCCAGCAGCTTTTACGGAGAAAAACTGTTTTTT. Translating gives CASSFYGEKLFF.

The rearrangement joins TRBV9 to TRBJ2-5; tentatively, D is TRBD1 (6 bases). This CDR3 is 15 amino acids long. Germline CDR1 SGDLS, CDR2 YYNGEE. V dropped 0 bases and J dropped 7 bases, with 16 bases sitting between them. CDR3: CASSVVGGGAATQYF. The CDR3 coding sequence is TGTGCCAGCAGCGTAGTGGGTGGGGGCGCGGCGACCCAGTACTTC.

The CDR3 here is CARSLWFEGPGNTIYF. CDR3 nucleotide sequence: TGTGCCAGAAGCTTGTGGTTCGAGGGACCTGGAAACACCATATATTTT. V usage is TRBV5-3 and J usage is TRBJ1-3; D is possibly TRBD1 (5 bases). TRBV5-3 is filed as an ORF, its function uncertain. V was pared by 1 base and J by 2 bases, with 13 bases between. The CDR3 runs 16 residues.

Only a few counts were recorded for this clone. This sequence joins TRBV5-6 and TRBJ2-2; 11 bases map to TRBD1. V trimming: 3 bases; J trimming: 7 bases; junction bases outside the gene matches: 14. The V gene's germline CDR1 is SGHDT and CDR2 YYEEEE. The CDR3 has 18 residues. The CDR3, as DNA: TGTGCCAGCAGCTCCCTGCCAGGACAGGGGGCAGGTAACGGGGAGCTGTTTTTT. This gives the protein CASSSLPGQGAGNGELFF.

The sample holds a few counts of this clone. V gene TRBV19 combines with J gene TRBJ1-6, with a tentative D call TRBD1 (6 bases). This CDR3 has 15 residues. Germline-derived CDR1 and CDR2 are LNHDA and SQIVND (reference sequence). Trimming removed 3 bases from V and 9 bases from J, with 15 bases in between. In DNA form, the CDR3 reads TGTGCCAGTAGTATCTCAGGGGATGTCAGTTCACCCCTCCACTTT. Amino acid sequence: CASSISGDVSSPLHF.

The CDR3 spells CASSLGRRNTEAFF. In DNA, the CDR3 is TGTGCCAGCAGCTTGGGACGTCGGAACACTGAAGCTTTCTTT. This chain links TRBV7-2 with TRBJ1-1; TRBD1 might be the D (5 bases). Germline CDR1 is SGHTA and CDR2 is FQGNSA. The CDR3 is 14 residues long. V was pared by 3 bases and J by 1 base, with 9 bases between.

This chain links TRBV5-8 with TRBJ2-7; 7 bases line up with TRBD2. Looked up from germline, CDR1 is SGHTS and CDR2 is YDEGEE. V lost 4 bases and J lost 3; bases outside the gene matches: 7. CDR3 size: 14 residues. The CDR3 sequence: CASSIGGDLYEQYF. The CDR3 bases are TGTGCCAGCAGCATTGGGGGGGACCTCTACGAGCAGTACTTC.

This clone was seen a handful of times. The V call is TRBV4-3, the J call TRBJ2-5; D is uncertain. The germline CDR1 and CDR2 sequences are LGHNA and YSLEER. With 1 base removed from V and 3 bases from J, the gap between germline ends came to 15 bases. The CDR3 runs to 16 residues. The CDR3: CASSQGGSLGKETQYF. CDR3 bases: TGCGCCAGCAGCCAAGGAGGTTCCCTTGGTAAAGAGACCCAGTACTTC.

The V call is TRBV11-2, the J call TRBJ2-3; 7 nucleotides line up with TRBD1. The CDR3 sequence is 16 residues long. The junction had 9 bases not matched to a gene; V was cut back by 5 bases and J by 1 base. Germline V CDR1 and CDR2: SGHAT, FQNNGV. CDR3 coding DNA: TGTGCCAGCAGCCTTTACTACAGGGGACGCACAGATACGCAGTATTTT. This gives the protein CASSLYYRGRTDTQYF.

The gene calls are TRBV6-6 and TRBJ1-2, with a tentative D call TRBD1 (5 bases). With 2 bases removed from V and 8 bases from J, the gap between germline ends came to 9 bases. This CDR3 is 12 amino acids long. In germline, CDR1 is MNHNY, CDR2 SVGAGI (reference sequence). The CDR3 DNA reads TGTGCCAGCAGTTACGGGACTTCCGGCTACACCTTC. Amino acids: CASSYGTSGYTF.

The CDR3 spells CASSLSGYGYTF. DNA of the CDR3: TGTGCCAGCAGCTTAAGTGGCTATGGCTACACCTTC. This chain links TRBV7-8 with TRBJ1-2; D unclear. The V gene's germline CDR1 is SGHVS and CDR2 FQNEAQ. V lost 2 bases, J lost 4 bases, and 5 bases lay in between. CDR3 length equals 12 residues.

The gene calls are TRBV7-7 and TRBJ1-5; D not resolved. V was cut by 0 bases and J by 3 bases, with 9 bases left in between. The CDR3 length is 15 residues. Germline lookup yields CDR1 SSHAT and CDR2 FNYEAQ (reference sequence). CDR3 loop: CASSLAGRNNQPQHF. The CDR3 nucleotides are TGTGCCAGCAGCTTAGCCGGCAGAAACAATCAGCCCCAGCATTTT.

The rearrangement uses TRBV7-6 and TRBJ2-5; D call uncertain. Trimming stripped 1 base from V and 5 bases from J, with 14 bases between. Germline CDR1 and CDR2: SGHVS and FNYEAQ. The CDR3 has 15 amino acids. The CDR3 nucleotides are TGTGCCAGCAGCTTAGATGCGGATAGGGTTGAGACCCAGTACTTC. This sequence encodes CASSLDADRVETQYF. The whole variable domain, filled in from reference TRBV7-6 and TRBJ2-5, reads GAGVSQSPRYKVTKRGQDVALRCDPISGHVSLYWYRQALGQGPEFLTYFNYEAQQDKSGLPNDRFSAERPEGSISTLTIQRTEQRDSAMYRCASSLDADRVETQYFGPGTRLLVL.

The CDR3 spells CASRWGARETQYF. Written as DNA, the CDR3 is TGTGCCAGCCGGTGGGGGGCTCGGGAGACCCAGTACTTC. V usage is TRBV2 and J usage is TRBJ2-5; TRBD1 or TRBD2 may be the D gene (6 bases each). V dropped 8 bases and J dropped 5 bases, with 15 bases sitting between them. Per the germline V gene, CDR1 is SNHLY and CDR2 is FYNNEI. The CDR3 is 13 amino acids.

J is TRBJ1-2 and V is TRBV28; D possibly corresponds to TRBD1 (5 bases). V lost 3 bases and J 4 bases, leaving 15 bases between the germline ends. The CDR3 length is 15 residues. CDR1 MDHEN and CDR2 SYDVKM come from the germline V gene. In DNA form, the CDR3 reads TGTGCCAGCAGTTTTTCCCTACCGGGGCTCTATGGCTACACCTTC. Translating it yields CASSFSLPGLYGYTF.

The rearrangement links TRBV7-2 to TRBJ2-7; 8 positions agree with TRBD2. V lost 3 bases to trimming and J lost 3 bases; unmatched junction nucleotides: 7. The CDR3 has 15 residues. Germline V gene data show CDR1 as SGHTA and CDR2 as FQGNSA. The DNA for the CDR3 is TGTGCCAGCAGCTTCAAAGCGGGAGCTGGCTACGAGCAGTACTTC. This codes for CASSFKAGAGYEQYF. The full variable domain, rest sourced from reference TRBV7-2 and TRBJ2-7, is GAGVSQSPSNKVTEKGKDVELRCDPISGHTALYWYRQSLGQGLEFLIYFQGNSAPDKSGLPSDRFSAERTGGSVSTLTIQRTQQEDSAVYLCASSFKAGAGYEQYFGPGTRLTVT.

This clone was detected only a few times. This CDR3 is CASSLGSVADTQYF. The CDR3 DNA reads as TGTGCCAGCAGCTTAGGGTCTGTTGCAGATACGCAGTATTTT. J is TRBJ2-3 and V is TRBV7-9; no firm D call. Germline V gene sequence: CDR1 SEHNR, CDR2 FQNEAQ (reference sequence). The V and J ends lost 1 base and 4 bases respectively, with 9 bases between them. The CDR3 length is 14 residues. The variable domain in full, completed from reference TRBV7-9 and TRBJ2-3, reads DTGVSQNPRHKITKRGQNVTFRCDPISEHNRLYWYRQTLGQGPEFLTYFQNEAQLEKSRLLSDRFSAERPKGSFSTLEIQRTEQGDSAMYLCASSLGSVADTQYFGPGTRLTVL.

V is TRBV7-9 and J is TRBJ2-7; a weak D match, TRBD2 (5 bases). V was clipped by 5 bases and J by 0 bases, with 14 bases between them. The CDR3 consists of 15 residues. Germline loops: CDR1 SEHNR, CDR2 FQNEAQ (reference sequence). The CDR3 DNA reads as TGTGCCAGCAGCCCCACTCCGGCGGGCTCCTACGAGCAGTACTTC. Amino acids: CASSPTPAGSYEQYF. Full variable domain (outside the CDR3, taken from reference TRBV7-9 and TRBJ2-7): DTGVSQNPRHKITKRGQNVTFRCDPISEHNRLYWYRQTLGQGPEFLTYFQNEAQLEKSRLLSDRFSAERPKGSFSTLEIQRTEQGDSAMYLCASSPTPAGSYEQYFGPGTRLTVT.

This clone was detected only a few times. The chain employs TRBV6-1 and TRBJ2-3; a possible D gene is TRBD1 (6 bases). Germline lookup yields CDR1 MNHNS and CDR2 SASEGT. There are 15 residues in the CDR3. Between the trimmed V and J ends, which lost 1 base and 4 bases, there was a span of 12 bases. CDR3 residues: CASSEVGGSPDTQYF. CDR3 nucleotide sequence: TGTGCCAGCAGTGAAGTAGGGGGTTCGCCAGATACGCAGTATTTT.

This rearrangement joins TRBV5-4 to TRBJ2-2, with a weak D call TRBD2 (6 bases). The V and J ends lost 6 bases and 7 bases respectively, with 19 bases between them. The germline gives CDR1 SGHNT, CDR2 YYREEE (reference sequence). The CDR3 contains 15 residues. The chain's CDR3 is CASTTDPSTSGELFF. In DNA form, the CDR3 reads TGTGCCAGCACTACAGACCCTTCGACTAGCGGGGAGCTGTTTTTT. Full variable domain (rest looked up from reference TRBV5-4 and TRBJ2-2): ETGVTQSPTHLIKTRGQQVTLRCSSQSGHNTVSWYQQALGQGPQFIFQYYREEENGRGNFPPRFSGLQFPNYSSELNVNALELDDSALYLCASTTDPSTSGELFFGEGSRLTVL.

This clone came up once. The junction differs from germline at one of its ends, possibly a read error. The chain employs TRBV29-1 and TRBJ2-3, with D perhaps TRBD1 (5 bases). Germline-derived CDR1 and CDR2 are SQVTM and ANQGSEA. This CDR3 has 15 amino acids. DNA for the CDR3: TGCAGCGTTGAAGTTGGATATCAGGGCACAAATACGCAGTATTTT. Protein product: CSVEVGYQGTNTQYF.